This T cell receptor beta chain was recorded in a study of CD8+CD57+ T cells in acquired aplastic anemia. About the study: DNA from sorted CD4+ and CD8+ cells averaged around 3 ug.

Trimming took 2 bases from V and 5 from J, leaving 12 bases between them. The CDR3 is 14 residues long. CDR1 and CDR2 from the germline V gene are MNHEY and SVGAGI. The study's findings and limits: Between patients and controls, about 31 CD8+ CDR3 sequences were found in common. Patients versus controls showed no significant CD8+ Simpson's diversity difference.

Both TCR beta VDJ combination and CDR3 sequence profiling were carried out. Genomic DNA was the template for this profiling. TCRdb reprocessed the reads via MiXCR and lists one record per CDR3 protein. The table shows some 82,000 distinct CDR3 sequences, with about half occurring only once. In its sample, this clonotype was seen many times. Its antigen is still unknown. Specimen: sorted CD4+, CD8+, or CD8+CD57+ T cells (not recorded which) from PBMCs. This sequence joins TRBV6-5 and TRBJ2-5, with D perhaps TRBD1 or TRBD2 (5 bases each). The clonotype originates from a human donor in good health, serving as a control. The CDR3, as DNA: TGTGCCAGCAGTTACGGTGACGGGGCGGAGACCCAGTACTTC. Amino acid sequence: CASSYGDGAETQYF.